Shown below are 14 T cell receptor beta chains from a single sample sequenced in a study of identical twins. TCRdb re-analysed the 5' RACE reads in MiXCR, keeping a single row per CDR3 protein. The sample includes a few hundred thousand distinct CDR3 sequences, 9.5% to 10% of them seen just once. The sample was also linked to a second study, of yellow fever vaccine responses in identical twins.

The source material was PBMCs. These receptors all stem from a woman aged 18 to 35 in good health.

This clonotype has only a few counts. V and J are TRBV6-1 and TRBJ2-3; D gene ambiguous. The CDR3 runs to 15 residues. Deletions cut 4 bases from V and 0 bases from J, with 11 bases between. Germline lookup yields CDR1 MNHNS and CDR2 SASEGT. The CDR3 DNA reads TGTGCCAGCAGTGCCACCGTGGGGAGCACAGATACGCAGTATTTT. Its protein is CASSATVGSTDTQYF.

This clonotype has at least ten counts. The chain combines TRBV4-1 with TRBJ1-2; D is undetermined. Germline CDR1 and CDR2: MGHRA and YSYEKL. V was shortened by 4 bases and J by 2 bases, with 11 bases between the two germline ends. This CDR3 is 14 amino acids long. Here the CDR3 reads CASSLTGGNYGYTF. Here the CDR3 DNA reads TGCGCCAGCAGCCTCACGGGCGGAAACTATGGCTACACCTTC.

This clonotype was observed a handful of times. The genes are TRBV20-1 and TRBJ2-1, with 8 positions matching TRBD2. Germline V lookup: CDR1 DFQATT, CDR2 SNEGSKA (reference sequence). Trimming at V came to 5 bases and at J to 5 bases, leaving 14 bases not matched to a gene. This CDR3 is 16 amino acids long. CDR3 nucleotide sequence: TGCAGTGCTCCCCAGGTCAGAGCGGGAGTTAACAATGAGCAGTTCTTC. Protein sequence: CSAPQVRAGVNNEQFF.

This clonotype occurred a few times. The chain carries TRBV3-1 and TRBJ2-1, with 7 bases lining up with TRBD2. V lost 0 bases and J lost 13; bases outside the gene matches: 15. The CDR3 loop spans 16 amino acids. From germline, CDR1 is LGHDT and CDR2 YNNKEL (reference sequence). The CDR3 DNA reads TGTGCCAGCAGCCAAGATTCCGGGCGGACTAGAAGTTTACAGTTCTTC. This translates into CASSQDSGRTRSLQFF.

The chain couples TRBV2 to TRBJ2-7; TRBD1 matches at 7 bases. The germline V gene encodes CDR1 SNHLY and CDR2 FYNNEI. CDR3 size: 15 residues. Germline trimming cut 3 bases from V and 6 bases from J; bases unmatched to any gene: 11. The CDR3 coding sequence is TGTGCCAGCAGTGACTCTTACAGGGGAAGTTTCGAGCAGTACTTC. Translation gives CASSDSYRGSFEQYF. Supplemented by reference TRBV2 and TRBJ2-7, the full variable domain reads EPEVTQTPSHQVTQMGQEVILRCVPISNHLYFYWYRQILGQKVEFLVSFYNNEISEKSEIFDDQFSVERPDGSNFTLKIRSTKLEDSAMYFCASSDSYRGSFEQYFGPGTRLTVT.

In DNA form, the CDR3 reads TGTGCCACCCTCCGGGGACAGGGAACCTACGAGCAGTACTTC. Its translation: CATLRGQGTYEQYF. The V and J genes are TRBV10-3 and TRBJ2-7; 9 positions match TRBD1. Germline CDR1 reads ENHRY; CDR2 reads SYGVKD. V dropped 10 bases and J dropped 2; count of bases not matched to a gene: 9. The CDR3 is 14 residues long.

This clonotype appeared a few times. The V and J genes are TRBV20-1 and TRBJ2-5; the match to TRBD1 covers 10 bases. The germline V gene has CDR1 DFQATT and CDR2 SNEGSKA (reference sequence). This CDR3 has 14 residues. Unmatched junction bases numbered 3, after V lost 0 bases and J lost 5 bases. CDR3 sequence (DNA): TGCAGTGCTAGAGAAATGGACAGGGGGGAGACCCAGTACTTC. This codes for CSAREMDRGETQYF.

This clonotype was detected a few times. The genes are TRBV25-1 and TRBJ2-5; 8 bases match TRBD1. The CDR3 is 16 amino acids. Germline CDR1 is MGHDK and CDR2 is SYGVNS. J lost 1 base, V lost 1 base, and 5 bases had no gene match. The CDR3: CASSEFRQGFQETQYF. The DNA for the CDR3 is TGTGCCAGCAGTGAATTTCGACAGGGGTTCCAAGAGACCCAGTACTTC.

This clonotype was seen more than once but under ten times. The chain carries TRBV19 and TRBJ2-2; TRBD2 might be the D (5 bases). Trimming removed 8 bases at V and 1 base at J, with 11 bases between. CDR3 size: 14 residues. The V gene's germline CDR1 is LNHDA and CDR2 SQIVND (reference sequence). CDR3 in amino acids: CASGTGMNTGELFF. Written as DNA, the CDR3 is TGTGCCAGTGGAACCGGGATGAACACCGGGGAGCTGTTTTTT.

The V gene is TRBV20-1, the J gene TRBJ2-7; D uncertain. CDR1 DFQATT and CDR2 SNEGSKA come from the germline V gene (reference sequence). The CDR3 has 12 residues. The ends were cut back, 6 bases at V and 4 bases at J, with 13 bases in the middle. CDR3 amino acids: CSASSLKYEQYF. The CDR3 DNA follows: TGCAGTGCGTCGTCCCTTAAGTACGAGCAGTACTTC.

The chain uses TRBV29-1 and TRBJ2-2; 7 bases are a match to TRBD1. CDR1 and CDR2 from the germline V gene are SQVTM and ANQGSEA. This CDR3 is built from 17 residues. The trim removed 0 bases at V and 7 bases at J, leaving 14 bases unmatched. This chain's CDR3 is CSVEDPTDGQVVGELFF. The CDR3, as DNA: TGCAGCGTTGAAGATCCTACGGATGGACAGGTCGTCGGGGAGCTGTTTTTT.

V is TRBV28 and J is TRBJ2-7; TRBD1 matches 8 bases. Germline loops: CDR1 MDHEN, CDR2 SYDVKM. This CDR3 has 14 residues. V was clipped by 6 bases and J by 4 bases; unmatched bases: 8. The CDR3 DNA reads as TGTGCCAGCAGCCCTCCGGGACAGGAGTACGAGCAGTACTTC. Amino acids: CASSPPGQEYEQYF.

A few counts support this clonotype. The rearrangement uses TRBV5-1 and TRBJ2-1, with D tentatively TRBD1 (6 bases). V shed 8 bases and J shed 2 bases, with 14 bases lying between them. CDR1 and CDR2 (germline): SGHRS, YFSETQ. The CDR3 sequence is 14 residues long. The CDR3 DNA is TGCGCCAGTGGACAGCTTTCGACCTACAATGAGCAGTTCTTC. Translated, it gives CASGQLSTYNEQFF. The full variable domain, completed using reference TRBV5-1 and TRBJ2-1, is KAGVTQTPRYLIKTRGQQVTLSCSPISGHRSVSWYQQTPGQGLQFLFEYFSETQRNKGNFPGRFSGRQFSNSRSEMNVSTLELGDSALYLCASGQLSTYNEQFFGPGTRLTVL.

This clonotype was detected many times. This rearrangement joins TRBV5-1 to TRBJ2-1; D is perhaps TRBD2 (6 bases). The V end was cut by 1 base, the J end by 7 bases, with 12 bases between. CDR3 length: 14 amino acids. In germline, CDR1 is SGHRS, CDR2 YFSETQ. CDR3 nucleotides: TGCGCCAGCAGCTTGACGCTAGCGTGGAATGAGCAGTTCTTC. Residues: CASSLTLAWNEQFF.